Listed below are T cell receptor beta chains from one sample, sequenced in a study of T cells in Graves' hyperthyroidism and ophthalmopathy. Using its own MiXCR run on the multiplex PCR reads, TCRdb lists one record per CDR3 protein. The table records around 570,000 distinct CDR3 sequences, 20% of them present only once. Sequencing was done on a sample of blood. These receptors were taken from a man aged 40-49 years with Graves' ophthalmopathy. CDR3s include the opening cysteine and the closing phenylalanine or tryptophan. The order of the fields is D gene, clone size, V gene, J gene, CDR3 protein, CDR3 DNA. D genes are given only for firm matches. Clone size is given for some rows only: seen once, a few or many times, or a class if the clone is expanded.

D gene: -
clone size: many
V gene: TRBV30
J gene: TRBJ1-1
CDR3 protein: CAWSPGGAGDTEAFF
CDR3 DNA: TGTGCCTGGAGTCCTGGGGGCGCAGGGGACACTGAAGCTTTCTTT

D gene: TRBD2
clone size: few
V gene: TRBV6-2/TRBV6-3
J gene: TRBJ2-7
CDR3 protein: CASSSVAGAISEQYF
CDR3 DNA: TGTGCCAGCAGTTCCGTGGCGGGAGCGATTTCAGAGCAGTACTTC

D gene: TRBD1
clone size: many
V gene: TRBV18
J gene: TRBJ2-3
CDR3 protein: CASSPRTGGTDTQYF
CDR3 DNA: TGTGCCAGCTCACCACGGACAGGGGGGACAGATACGCAGTATTTT

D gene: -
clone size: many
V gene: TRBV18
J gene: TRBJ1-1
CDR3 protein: CASSPWEGGTEAFF
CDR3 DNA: TGTGCCAGCTCGCCTTGGGAGGGGGGCACTGAAGCTTTCTTT

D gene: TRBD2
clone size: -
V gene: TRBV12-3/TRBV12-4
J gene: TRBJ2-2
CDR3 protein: CASSPRTSDNRWNTGELFF
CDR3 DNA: TGTGCCAGCAGTCCCCGGACTAGCGATAACCGATGGAACACCGGGGAGCTGTTTTTT

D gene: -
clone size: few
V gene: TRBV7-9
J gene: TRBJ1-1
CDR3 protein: CASSLGTPNTEAFF
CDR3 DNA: TGTGCCAGCAGCTTAGGGACACCGAACACTGAAGCTTTCTTT

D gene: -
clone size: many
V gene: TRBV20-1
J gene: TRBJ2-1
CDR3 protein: CSARDPGGLAEENSYNEQFF
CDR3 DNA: TGCAGTGCTAGAGACCCCGGGGGGCTAGCGGAGGAAAACTCCTACAATGAGCAGTTCTTC

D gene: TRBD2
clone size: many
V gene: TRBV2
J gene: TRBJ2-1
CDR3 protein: CASSVLRGGRVNEQFF
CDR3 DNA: TGTGCCAGCAGTGTATTACGGGGGGGCCGCGTTAATGAGCAGTTCTTC

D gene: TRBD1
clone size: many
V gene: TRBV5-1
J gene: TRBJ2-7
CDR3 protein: CASSVRTGIYEQYF
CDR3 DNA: TGCGCCAGCAGCGTACGGACAGGAATCTACGAGCAGTACTTC

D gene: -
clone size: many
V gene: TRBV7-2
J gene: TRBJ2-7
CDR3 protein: CASSLDFAKRDREQYF
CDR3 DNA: TGTGCCAGCAGCTTAGACTTTGCCAAGAGGGACCGCGAGCAGTACTTC

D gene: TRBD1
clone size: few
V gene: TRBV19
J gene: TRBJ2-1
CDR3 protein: CASSGGGTGGNNEQFF
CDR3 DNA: TGTGCCAGTAGTGGGGGGGGGACAGGGGGGAACAATGAGCAGTTCTTC

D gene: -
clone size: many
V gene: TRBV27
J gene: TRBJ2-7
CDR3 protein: CATTTGKQEQYF
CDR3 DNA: TGTGCCACCACCACAGGGAAACAGGAGCAGTACTTC

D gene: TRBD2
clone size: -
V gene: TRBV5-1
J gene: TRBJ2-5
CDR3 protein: CASSAGLVQETQYF
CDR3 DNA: TGCGCCAGCAGCGCCGGACTAGTCCAAGAGACCCAGTACTTC

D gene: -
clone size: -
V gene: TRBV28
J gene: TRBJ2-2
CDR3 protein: CASHMRREAGELFF
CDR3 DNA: TGTGCCAGTCATATGAGGCGCGAAGCCGGGGAGCTGTTTTTT

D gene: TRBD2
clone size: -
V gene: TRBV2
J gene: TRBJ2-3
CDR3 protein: CASSERGGGGKDTQYF
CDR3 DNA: TGTGCCAGCAGTGAACGGGGGGGGGGGGGGAAAGATACGCAGTATTTT

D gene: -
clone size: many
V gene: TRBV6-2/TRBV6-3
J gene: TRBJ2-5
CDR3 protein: CASSVTSTWTIQETQYF
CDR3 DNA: TGTGCCAGCAGTGTCACATCTACTTGGACAATACAAGAGACCCAGTACTTC

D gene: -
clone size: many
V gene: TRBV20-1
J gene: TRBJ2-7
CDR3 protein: CSARRDNYEQYF
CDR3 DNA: TGCAGTGCTAGGCGGGACAACTACGAGCAGTACTTC

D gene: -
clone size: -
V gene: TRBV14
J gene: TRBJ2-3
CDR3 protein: CASSQATNTQYF
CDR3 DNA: TGTGCCAGCAGCCAGGCTACTAATACGCAGTATTTT

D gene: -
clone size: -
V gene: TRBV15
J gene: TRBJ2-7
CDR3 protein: CATSRDMGVYEQYF
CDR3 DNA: TGTGCCACCAGCAGAGATATGGGGGTCTACGAGCAGTACTTC

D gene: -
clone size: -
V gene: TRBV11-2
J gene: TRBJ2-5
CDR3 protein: CASSFFMRGSGETQYF
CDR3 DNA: TGTGCCAGCAGCTTTTTTATGAGGGGTTCGGGAGAGACCCAGTACTTC

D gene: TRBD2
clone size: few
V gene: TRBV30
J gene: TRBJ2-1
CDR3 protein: CAWRLAGYNEQFF
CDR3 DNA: TGTGCCTGGCGACTAGCGGGGTACAATGAGCAGTTCTTC

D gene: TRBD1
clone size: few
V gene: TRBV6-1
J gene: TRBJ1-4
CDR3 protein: CASTNTGQGEEKLFF
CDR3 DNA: TGTGCCAGCACGAACACGGGACAGGGAGAGGAAAAACTGTTTTTT

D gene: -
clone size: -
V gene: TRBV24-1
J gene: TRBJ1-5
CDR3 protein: CATSDPGGWQPQHF
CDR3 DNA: TGTGCCACCAGTGACCCGGGAGGTTGGCAGCCCCAGCATTTT

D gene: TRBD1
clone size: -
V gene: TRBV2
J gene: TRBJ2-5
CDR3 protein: CATLITGTGGETQYF
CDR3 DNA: TGTGCCACCCTAATCACCGGGACAGGGGGGGAGACCCAGTACTTC

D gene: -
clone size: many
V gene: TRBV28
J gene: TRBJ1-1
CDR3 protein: CASSYIYREIEAFF
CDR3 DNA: TGTGCCAGCAGTTACATCTACAGGGAGATTGAAGCTTTCTTT

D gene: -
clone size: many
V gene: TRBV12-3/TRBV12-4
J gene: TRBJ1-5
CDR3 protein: CASSLQGAGNQPQHF
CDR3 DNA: TGTGCCAGCAGTTTACAGGGTGCGGGCAATCAGCCCCAGCATTTT

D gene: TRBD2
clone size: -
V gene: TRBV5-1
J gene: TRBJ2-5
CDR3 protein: CASSLAWEGQTQYF
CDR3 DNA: TGTGCCAGCAGCTTGGCCTGGGAGGGGCAGACCCAGTACTTC

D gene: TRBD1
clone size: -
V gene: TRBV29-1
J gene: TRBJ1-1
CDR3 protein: CSVDRTGFLRTEAFF
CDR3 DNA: TGCAGCGTTGATCGGACAGGGTTTCTTCGGACTGAAGCTTTCTTT

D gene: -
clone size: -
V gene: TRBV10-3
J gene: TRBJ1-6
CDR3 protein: CAISEADSPLHF
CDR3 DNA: TGTGCCATCAGTGAGGCGGATTCACCCCTCCACTTT

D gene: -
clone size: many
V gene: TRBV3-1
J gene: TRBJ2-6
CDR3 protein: CASSQDYRAAGANVLTF
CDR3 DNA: TGTGCCAGCAGCCAAGATTACAGGGCCGCTGGGGCCAACGTCCTGACTTTC

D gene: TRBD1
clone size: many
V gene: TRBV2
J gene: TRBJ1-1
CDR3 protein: CASLRTGTNTEAFF
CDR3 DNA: TGTGCCAGCCTACGGACAGGGACGAACACTGAAGCTTTCTTT

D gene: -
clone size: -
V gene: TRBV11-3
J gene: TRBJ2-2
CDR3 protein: CASSLLNGELFF
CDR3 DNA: TGTGCCAGCAGCCTTCTGAATGGGGAGCTGTTTTTT

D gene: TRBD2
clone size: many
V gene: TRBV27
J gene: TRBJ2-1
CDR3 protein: CASRPGLAGGEQFF
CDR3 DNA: TGTGCCAGCAGGCCGGGACTAGCGGGAGGGGAGCAGTTCTTC

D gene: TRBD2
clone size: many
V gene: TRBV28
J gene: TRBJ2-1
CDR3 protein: CASSLYPSGLAVHNEQFF
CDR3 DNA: TGTGCCAGCAGTCTCTACCCCTCGGGCCTAGCGGTCCACAATGAGCAGTTCTTC

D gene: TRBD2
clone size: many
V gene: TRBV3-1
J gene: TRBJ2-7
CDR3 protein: CASSLPGGGLYEQYF
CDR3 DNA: TGTGCCAGCAGCCTTCCCGGGGGAGGGCTCTACGAGCAGTACTTC